In its sample, the clone carrying this T cell receptor (beta chain) was seen many times. The antigen remains unidentified. Time point specified: longitudinal time-point 3. The study built unsorted libraries from 2 million PBMCs kept at -80 C. Germline V gene data show CDR1 as SGHTA and CDR2 as FQGNSA. This CDR3 is built from 15 residues. The V gene end was trimmed by 8 bases and the J gene end by 5 bases; junction bases not matched to a gene: 12. Synthesis of cDNA was accomplished via 5'RACE employing 10-nucleotide random UMIs. Using its own MiXCR run on the 5' RACE reads, TCRdb lists one record per CDR3 protein. This sample yields roughly 45,000 distinct CDR3 sequences, of which about 14% are seen a single time; approximately 10% belongs to the top ten. The data originate from a study of neurological immune-mediated disorders. General study findings and limits: Expansion of TCR clones was greatest in HTLV-1-associated myelopathy and smallest in multiple sclerosis, where it fell below that of healthy controls.

The receptor comes from a man aged 30 to 39 in good health. The material sequenced was PBMCs. The rearrangement joins TRBV7-2 to TRBJ2-1; TRBD1 agrees at 7 bases. The CDR3: CASRPIGGDNNEQFF. The CDR3 DNA sequence: TGTGCCAGCCGCCCCATAGGGGGCGATAACAATGAGCAGTTCTTC.